This paragraph reports one T cell receptor beta chain. The authors distributed each subset's genomic DNA evenly over several immunoSEQ plates. The data were produced by immunoSEQ multiplex PCR, yet TCRdb's version contains in-frame clones alone and is incomplete. The sample shows roughly 2.5 million clones, roughly 92% of them seen only once. CD4+ cells yielded CD45RA+ naive and CD45RA-negative memory subsets. The entry originates in a study of shared clonotypes between healthy human individuals. The sequencing sample was made of naive CD4+ T cells sorted from blood. Noted subset: CD45RA+ positively selected. This TCR derives from a man aged 18 to 29 in good health.

DNA for the CDR3: TGCGCCAGCACCAACGCGGGGATCTCTACAGATACGCAGTATTTT. Translation gives CASTNAGISTDTQYF. The V gene is TRBV5-1, the J gene TRBJ2-3; TRBD2 might be the D (6 bases). The CDR3 totals 15 residues. The germline CDR1 and CDR2 sequences are SGHRS and YFSETQ. V gave up 6 bases and J gave up 3 bases, with 17 bases separating them. Complete variable domain (other parts from reference TRBV5-1 and TRBJ2-3): KAGVTQTPRYLIKTRGQQVTLSCSPISGHRSVSWYQQTPGQGLQFLFEYFSETQRNKGNFPGRFSGRQFSNSRSEMNVSTLELGDSALYLCASTNAGISTDTQYFGPGTRLTVL.